A single sample gave rise to the 18 T cell receptor beta chains below, sequenced in a study of beta chain features in type 1 diabetes. As every portion of the isolated RNA was reverse transcribed, the sequencing read expressed TCRB transcripts. Clones were read by immunoSEQ multiplex PCR, and TCRdb kept only the in-frame ones, dropping some. The profile shows around 180,000 clones, around 7.9% of them singletons. Their target antigens are unknown. Overall study results and limits: TCRB CDR3s were moderately but significantly shorter in Type 1 diabetes patients in all four CD4+ subsets.

Sample: central memory CD4+ T cells from blood. The source of these receptors is a man aged 18-30 years with type 1 diabetes.

This rearrangement joins TRBV6-5 to TRBJ2-7; a weak D match, TRBD1 (6 bases). Trimming cost V 5 bases and J 2 bases, with 13 bases left between them. This CDR3 comprises 14 residues. Germline values: CDR1 MNHEY, CDR2 SVGAGI. The CDR3 DNA reads TGTGCCAGCAGTACACAGGGCCTTCCCTACGAGCAGTACTTC. Translating gives CASSTQGLPYEQYF.

In its sample, this clone was seen a few times. The sample carries other DNA sequences with the same CDR3. This chain links TRBV7-2 with TRBJ2-7; D is possibly TRBD2 (6 bases). The CDR3 spans 14 residues. Germline loops: CDR1 SGHTA, CDR2 FQGNSA. V was cut by 0 bases and J by 2 bases, with 8 bases left in between. Written as DNA, the CDR3 is TGTGCCAGCAGCTTAGCGGGGGGACCCTACGAGCAGTACTTC. Its protein product is CASSLAGGPYEQYF.

This clone was seen only a few times. This chain links TRBV5-8 with TRBJ2-2; 13 bases align to TRBD2. V dropped 4 bases and J dropped 4; count of bases not matched to a gene: 7. The CDR3 is made up of 17 amino acids. Germline CDR1 SGHTS, CDR2 YDEGEE. The DNA for the CDR3 is TGTGCCAGCAGCGTAGGACTAGCGGGGGACCTCACCGGGGAGCTGTTTTTT. Translation gives CASSVGLAGDLTGELFF. Full variable domain (remainder filled in from reference TRBV5-8 and TRBJ2-2): EAGVTQSPTHLIKTRGQQATLRCSPISGHTSVYWYQQALGLGLQFLLWYDEGEERNRGNFPPRFSGRQFPNYSSELNVNALELEDSALYLCASSVGLAGDLTGELFFGEGSRLTVL.

This clone was observed a few times. The V call is TRBV5-1, the J call TRBJ2-5; TRBD2 matches 9 bases. J gave up 1 base and V 5 bases, and 6 bases lay outside the gene matches. The CDR3 spans 15 residues. CDR1 is SGHRS, CDR2 YFSETQ, per germline. The DNA of the CDR3 is TGCGCCAGCAGTCCTCTAGCGGGGTCCCAAGAGACCCAGTACTTC. Its translation is CASSPLAGSQETQYF. Full variable domain (missing parts from reference TRBV5-1 and TRBJ2-5): KAGVTQTPRYLIKTRGQQVTLSCSPISGHRSVSWYQQTPGQGLQFLFEYFSETQRNKGNFPGRFSGRQFSNSRSEMNVSTLELGDSALYLCASSPLAGSQETQYFGPGTRLLVL.

This clone was counted between two and nine times. The CDR3 region has the DNA TGTGCCAGCAGCCACGGCCTGCGGAGGGAGACCCAGTACTTC. This gives the protein CASSHGLRRETQYF. V and J are TRBV7-2 and TRBJ2-5; tentatively, D is TRBD2 (5 bases). The germline V gene encodes CDR1 SGHTA and CDR2 FQGNSA. Trimming left V 5 bases short and J 5 bases short, with 15 bases between. CDR3 size: 14 residues. The full variable domain, in which reference TRBV7-2 and TRBJ2-5 provide the parts outside the CDR3, is GAGVSQSPSNKVTEKGKDVELRCDPISGHTALYWYRQSLGQGLEFLIYFQGNSAPDKSGLPSDRFSAERTGGSVSTLTIQRTQQEDSAVYLCASSHGLRRETQYFGPGTRLLVL.

The V call is TRBV4-3, the J call TRBJ1-2; D remains ambiguous. CDR3 length: 15 amino acids. The germline CDR1 and CDR2 sequences are LGHNA and YSLEER. Trimming removed 1 base from V and 0 bases from J, with 9 bases in between. The CDR3 coding sequence is TGCGCCAGCAGCCAAGCCCAAATTTCTAACTATGGCTACACCTTC. This translates into CASSQAQISNYGYTF.

The gene calls are TRBV9 and TRBJ2-5; TRBD2 matches at 14 bases. This CDR3 has 18 amino acids. The junction had 10 bases not matched to a gene; V was cut back by 3 bases and J by 3 bases. Per germline, CDR1 SGDLS and CDR2 YYNGEE. The CDR3 bases are TGTGCCAGCAGCGCCGGGACTAGCGGGGGCCCGCGTAAAGAGACCCAGTACTTC. This translates into CASSAGTSGGPRKETQYF.

This clone has only a few counts. The genes are TRBV5-4 and TRBJ2-1; possibly TRBD1 for D (6 bases). Germline-derived CDR1 and CDR2 are SGHNT and YYREEE (reference sequence). This CDR3 comprises 15 residues. V was cut by 4 bases and J by 6 bases, with 17 bases left in between. The CDR3, as DNA: TGTGCCAGCAGCCTAGGACACCAGGGGACCAATGAGCAGTTCTTC. As protein: CASSLGHQGTNEQFF.

A few counts support this clone. The chain links TRBV4-1 to TRBJ2-7; a weak D match, TRBD1 (5 bases). The ends were cut back, 5 bases at V and 2 bases at J, with 10 bases in the middle. Germline CDR1 is MGHRA and CDR2 is YSYEKL. CDR3 length: 13 amino acids. The CDR3 protein is CASSSRDAYEQYF. DNA for the CDR3: TGCGCCAGCAGCTCCAGGGATGCCTACGAGCAGTACTTC.

This clone was seen a few times. This chain connects TRBV4-2 to TRBJ1-1; D not resolved. The CDR3 extends over 11 amino acids. Germline V CDR1 and CDR2: LGHNA, YNFKEQ. V lost 1 base, J lost 11 bases, and 8 bases lay in between. CDR3 DNA: TGTGCCAGCAGCCAAGGTAGTTGGGCTTTCTTT. It translates to CASSQGSWAFF.

This sequence joins TRBV7-9 and TRBJ2-3; the match to TRBD2 covers 7 bases. V gave up 2 bases and J gave up 5 bases; unmatched junction bases: 10. Germline V gene data show CDR1 as SEHNR and CDR2 as FQNEAQ (reference sequence). The CDR3 has 16 residues. The CDR3 DNA follows: TGTGCCAGCAGCTTACAGGCGGGAGTTGCTGGAGATACGCAGTATTTT. Protein sequence: CASSLQAGVAGDTQYF.

Notes on this clone: Other DNA sequences in this specimen translate into the identical CDR3. This sequence joins TRBV5-1 and TRBJ2-5, with 7 positions matching TRBD2. The CDR3 length is 13 residues. Trimming cost V 4 bases and J 3 bases; bases outside gene matches: 3. Germline V gives CDR1 SGHRS, CDR2 YFSETQ. CDR3 in DNA: TGCGCCAGCAGCCCCGCGGGAGAAGAGACCCAGTACTTC. It yields the protein CASSPAGEETQYF. Supplemented by reference TRBV5-1 and TRBJ2-5, the full variable domain reads KAGVTQTPRYLIKTRGQQVTLSCSPISGHRSVSWYQQTPGQGLQFLFEYFSETQRNKGNFPGRFSGRQFSNSRSEMNVSTLELGDSALYLCASSPAGEETQYFGPGTRLLVL.

This chain connects TRBV9 to TRBJ1-3; D remains ambiguous. This CDR3 comprises 13 residues. Trimming removed 4 bases at V and 6 bases at J, with 11 bases between. CDR1 and CDR2 from the germline V gene are SGDLS and YYNGEE. The CDR3 nucleotides read TGTGCCAGCAGCCCATACAATCCAAACACCATATATTTT. This gives the protein CASSPYNPNTIYF.

This clone was recorded a few times. The chain is built from TRBV19 and TRBJ1-5; D is perhaps TRBD1 (6 bases). V was pared by 4 bases and J by 0 bases, with 16 bases between. Germline V lookup: CDR1 LNHDA, CDR2 SQIVND (reference sequence). The CDR3 is 17 amino acids. The CDR3 is CASSTGGGRDSNQPQHF. The CDR3 DNA reads TGTGCCAGTAGTACTGGGGGGGGGCGTGATAGCAATCAGCCCCAGCATTTT.

The gene calls are TRBV2 and TRBJ1-1; D is undetermined. This CDR3 comprises 13 residues. The ends were cut back, 5 bases at V and 3 bases at J, with 10 bases in the middle. The germline V gene encodes CDR1 SNHLY and CDR2 FYNNEI. The CDR3 loop is CASSLDNYTEAFF. CDR3 DNA: TGTGCCAGCAGTTTAGACAATTACACTGAAGCTTTCTTT.

This clone has just a few counts. The rearrangement joins TRBV30 to TRBJ1-1; D uncertain. Germline loops: CDR1 GTSNPN, CDR2 SVGIG (reference sequence). V was cut by 4 bases and J by 5 bases, with 17 bases left in between. CDR3 length: 14 amino acids. The CDR3 is CAWNGGEARTEAFF. The CDR3 DNA reads as TGTGCCTGGAATGGTGGCGAGGCGAGGACTGAAGCTTTCTTT.

This chain joins TRBV18 and TRBJ1-2; 12 bases map to TRBD1. The germline V gene has CDR1 KGHSH and CDR2 LQKENI. V gave up 6 bases and J gave up 8 bases; unmatched junction bases: 10. This CDR3 is built from 15 residues. The CDR3 loop reads CASSPYGTGGGGYTF. CDR3 DNA sequence: TGTGCCAGCTCTCCGTACGGGACAGGGGGCGGCGGCTACACCTTC.

This clone occurred a few times. V and J are TRBV29-1 and TRBJ1-2; D perhaps matches TRBD1 (5 bases). This CDR3 spans 12 amino acids. Trimming stripped 7 bases from V and 2 bases from J, with 11 bases between. Germline V gene sequence: CDR1 SQVTM, CDR2 ANQGSEA. The chain's CDR3 is CSAGGGNYGYTF. In DNA form, the CDR3 reads TGCAGCGCTGGGGGGGGGAACTATGGCTACACCTTC.